Given below is one T cell receptor beta chain in context. Its antigen is still unknown. The PCR made use of 60 Vbeta and 13 Jbeta primers. Using immunoSEQ multiplex PCR, the repertoire was profiled, and TCRdb retains in-frame clones only, with some absent. The listing records tens of thousands of clones. The data were obtained in a study of cytomegalovirus exposure and HLA in healthy donors. Across the study: From donors who were HLA-typed, an early data release held approximately 84 million unique TCRs.

The CDR3 is 14 residues long. The germline V gene encodes CDR1 SGHVS and CDR2 FQNEAQ. V dropped 2 bases and J dropped 1 base, with 8 bases sitting between them. Notes on the study in general: Later analysis identified over 15,000 TCR beta sequences associated with HLA alleles, using a false discovery rate threshold of 0.05. A later analysis showed HLA-associated TCR beta chains outstripping equally common others in clonal expansion.

The sequence was obtained from a man aged 50-60 years in good health and CMV-seropositive. V usage is TRBV7-8 and J usage is TRBJ1-1; D not certain. Sequencing was performed on PBMCs. CDR3 sequence: CASSLITGNTEAFF. CDR3 sequence (DNA): TGTGCCAGCAGCTTAATAACGGGGAACACTGAAGCTTTCTTT.